These 14 T cell receptor beta chains were sequenced from one sample in a study of PD-1 blockade in mismatch repair-deficient tumors. Data came from immunoSEQ multiplex PCR; TCRdb stores just in-frame clones and leaves some out. In the table there are about 9,800 clones, around 86% of which are singletons. Time point in this sample: roughly 10-day in vitro stimulation with candidate neoantigen peptide 2. No antigen has been identified for these receptors. Sequencing used cells cultured in vitro, obtained from a patient treated with pembrolizumab. The receptors were gathered from an adult with mismatch repair-deficient cancer.

The rearrangement uses TRBV9 and TRBJ2-1; D is perhaps TRBD1 (6 bases). In germline, CDR1 is SGDLS, CDR2 YYNGEE. CDR3 length: 15 amino acids. Trimming shortened V by 0 bases and J by 6 bases, and 13 bases separated the two germline ends. CDR3 bases: TGTGCCAGCAGCGTAGCGGGACAATCCATCAATGAGCAGTTCTTC. Residues: CASSVAGQSINEQFF.

This chain joins TRBV6-5 and TRBJ2-4, with D tentatively TRBD1 (7 bases). This CDR3 has 13 amino acids. Per the germline V gene, CDR1 is MNHEY and CDR2 is SVGAGI. V dropped 4 bases and J dropped 7 bases, with 11 bases sitting between them. CDR3 amino acids: CASSLPGGNIQYF. The CDR3 DNA reads TGTGCCAGCAGTTTACCAGGGGGGAACATTCAGTACTTC.

The chain carries TRBV5-6 and TRBJ2-1, with a tentative D call TRBD2 (5 bases). The germline gives CDR1 SGHDT, CDR2 YYEEEE. CDR3 size: 14 residues. V was trimmed by 1 base and J by 2 bases, leaving 7 bases between them. The DNA for the CDR3 is TGTGCCAGCAGCTTGCTCGGGACCTACAATGAGCAGTTCTTC. It specifies CASSLLGTYNEQFF.

The chain has TRBV27 and TRBJ1-1; D is perhaps TRBD1 (5 bases). CDR1 is MNHEY, CDR2 SMNVEV, per germline (reference sequence). The V end lost 9 bases, the J end lost 8 bases, and 16 bases lay between the germline ends. The CDR3 sequence is 12 residues long. The CDR3 DNA reads as TGTGCCAGTTACCATCGGGCAGGGGAAGCTTTCTTT. Residues: CASYHRAGEAFF.

The V and J genes are TRBV28 and TRBJ1-6; no clear D. From germline, CDR1 is MDHEN and CDR2 SYDVKM. Trimming shortened V by 4 bases and J by 0 bases, and 10 bases separated the two germline ends. This CDR3 contains 16 residues. CDR3 nucleotides: TGTGCCAGCAGTTCCCCCCCCAGCTCCTATAATTCACCCCTCCACTTT. Protein product: CASSSPPSSYNSPLHF.

The chain uses TRBV30 and TRBJ1-2; D not resolved. V lost 5 bases, J lost 4 bases, and 8 bases lay in between. Germline CDR1 GTSNPN, CDR2 SVGIG (reference sequence). The CDR3 sequence is 11 residues long. CDR3 bases: TGTGCCTGGGGGGTTTTCTATGGCTACACCTTC. Its protein product is CAWGVFYGYTF.

V gene TRBV5-1 combines with J gene TRBJ1-1; perhaps TRBD1 as D (5 bases). Germline V CDR1 and CDR2: SGHRS, YFSETQ. The CDR3 loop spans 14 amino acids. V was clipped by 4 bases and J by 6 bases, with 16 bases between them. In nucleotides, the CDR3 is TGCGCCAGCAGCCCCCAAGGGTGGGGCGCTGAAGCTTTCTTT. It translates to CASSPQGWGAEAFF.

The chain employs TRBV15 and TRBJ2-1, with 8 positions matching TRBD2. The trim removed 5 bases at V and 7 bases at J, leaving 13 bases unmatched. Germline lookup yields CDR1 LNHNV and CDR2 YYDKDF (reference sequence). This CDR3 has 16 residues. CDR3 nucleotide sequence: TGTGCCACCAGCTGGTCGACGGGAGGGCCTAGGAATGAGCAGTTCTTC. It specifies CATSWSTGGPRNEQFF.

The gene calls are TRBV9 and TRBJ2-2; D is unresolved. The V end was cut by 4 bases, the J end by 0 bases, with 4 bases between. CDR1 is SGDLS and CDR2 is YYNGEE in the germline V gene. The CDR3 has 13 residues. This CDR3 is CASSPSNTGELFF. The CDR3 region has the DNA TGTGCCAGCAGCCCCTCGAACACCGGGGAGCTGTTTTTT.

The J gene is TRBJ2-5, the V gene TRBV28; perhaps TRBD2 as D (5 bases). The germline V gene has CDR1 MDHEN and CDR2 SYDVKM. V lost 2 bases and J 4 bases, leaving 14 bases between the germline ends. The CDR3 totals 15 residues. CDR3 protein: CASSLVGSGGETQYF. The CDR3 DNA sequence: TGTGCCAGCAGTTTAGTTGGGAGCGGCGGAGAGACCCAGTACTTC.

The gene calls are TRBV6-5 and TRBJ2-1; perhaps TRBD1 as D (5 bases). Germline V gene data show CDR1 as MNHEY and CDR2 as SVGAGI. The CDR3 spans 16 residues. The V and J ends lost 0 bases and 9 bases respectively, with 18 bases between them. The CDR3: CASSYSNEQSGAEQFF. CDR3 nucleotides: TGTGCCAGCAGTTACTCAAATGAACAGAGTGGGGCTGAGCAGTTCTTC.

V gene TRBV27 combines with J gene TRBJ2-1; no definite D call. Germline assignment: CDR1 MNHEY and CDR2 SMNVEV (reference sequence). The CDR3 sequence is 13 residues long. The V end was cut by 3 bases, the J end by 9 bases, with 12 bases between. The CDR3 reads CASSLFAQSEQFF. CDR3 DNA: TGTGCCAGCAGTTTGTTCGCCCAAAGTGAGCAGTTCTTC.

This clone was seen more than once but under ten times. CDR3 sequence: CACPIPGQGTGANVLTF. The CDR3 nucleotides are TGTGCCTGCCCGATCCCGGGACAGGGTACCGGGGCCAACGTCCTGACTTTC. The chain links TRBV30 to TRBJ2-6, with 9 bases matching TRBD1. J gave up 4 bases and V 6 bases, and 13 bases lay outside the gene matches. CDR1 and CDR2 (germline): GTSNPN, SVGIG (reference sequence). The CDR3 has 17 amino acids.

The rearrangement joins TRBV27 to TRBJ1-2; 12 bases fit TRBD1. The V and J ends lost 2 bases and 4 bases, in that order; junction bases with no gene match: 8. Germline CDR1 reads MNHEY; CDR2 reads SMNVEV (reference sequence). The CDR3 covers 17 residues. The CDR3 protein is CASSLGARDRGLYGYTF. CDR3 DNA sequence: TGTGCCAGCAGTTTAGGAGCCCGGGACAGGGGGCTCTATGGCTACACCTTC.